This T cell receptor (beta chain) is from a study of shared clonotypes between healthy human individuals. The wider study: The donor pool was made up of two women and three men aged 18 to 49.

Findings and caveats of the study: Generation probabilities of non-shared clonotypes were lower (relative to those shared by all four donors). Sampling covered nothing but blood. Tissue TCR repertoires likely differ from those found in blood. The study's rarefaction showed incomplete sorted-subset sequencing despite large depth.

Here immunoSEQ multiplex PCR was the method, and the copy in TCRdb shows in-frame clones only, minus some. The sample includes 2 million to 2.5 million clones, 93% of them seen just once. Comments on this clone: Its antigen is still unknown.

The CDR3 spans 16 residues. From germline, CDR1 is MGHRA and CDR2 YSYEKL. With 1 base removed from V and 0 bases from J, the gap between germline ends came to 10 bases. This chain uses TRBV4-1 with TRBJ1-3; D gene unclear. The TCR sequence derives from a man between 18 and 29 years old in good health. Some clones in this sample may be carry-over from other donors' samples. Material for sequencing was naive CD4+ T cells from PBMCs. The subset is: CD45RA+ positively selected. CDR3 DNA sequence: TGCGCCAGCAGCCAAGGCGTCTCGAGCTCTGGAAACACCATATATTTT. Translating it yields CASSQGVSSSGNTIYF.